These 29 T cell receptor beta chains came from one sample sequenced in a study of neurological immune-mediated disorders. TCRdb passed the 5' RACE reads through MiXCR, listing each CDR3 protein once. The table records some 16,000 distinct CDR3 sequences, 7% to 9.5% of them present only once. Specimen: CD8+ T cells from blood. These receptor sequences come from a man in his forties or fifties in good health.

This clonotype was observed many times. This chain links TRBV29-1 with TRBJ2-2; D ambiguous. The CDR3 runs 14 residues. The ends were cut back, 3 bases at V and 4 bases at J, with 12 bases in the middle. Germline-derived CDR1 and CDR2 are SQVTM and ANQGSEA. DNA of the CDR3: TGCAGCGTTGAGAATAGTAAGAGCACCGGGGAGCTGTTTTTT. It is translated as CSVENSKSTGELFF.

V and J are TRBV7-9 and TRBJ2-7; D unclear. Germline CDR1 reads SEHNR; CDR2 reads FQNEAQ (reference sequence). V shed 5 bases and J shed 5 bases, with 16 bases lying between them. The CDR3 loop spans 14 amino acids. The CDR3 nucleotides read TGTGCCAGCAGCAAGGAAACCGAGTCCAACGAGCAGTACTTC. It translates to CASSKETESNEQYF.

Ten or more counts support this clonotype. The chain joins TRBV6-6 to TRBJ2-3; TRBD2 might be the D (5 bases). The V gene's germline CDR1 is MNHNY and CDR2 SVGAGI (reference sequence). CDR3 size: 14 residues. V shed 6 bases and J shed 2 bases, with 12 bases lying between them. The DNA of the CDR3 is TGTGCCAGCAGCTTACTAGTTTCCACAGATACGCAGTATTTT. The encoded protein is CASSLLVSTDTQYF.

This clonotype was picked up many times. The rearrangement uses TRBV19 and TRBJ2-7; 7 bases are shared with TRBD2. From germline, CDR1 is LNHDA and CDR2 SQIVND (reference sequence). V shed 3 bases, J shed 0 bases, and the junction held 14 bases outside the gene matches. CDR3 size: 18 residues. CDR3 protein: CASSMGSSGPLFSYEQYF. In nucleotides, the CDR3 is TGTGCCAGTAGTATGGGATCTAGCGGTCCGCTTTTCTCCTACGAGCAGTACTTC.

V is TRBV4-1 and J is TRBJ2-1; D is possibly TRBD1 (6 bases). Trimming took off 0 bases at V and 8 bases at J, with 11 bases between the two ends. Germline V gene sequence: CDR1 MGHRA, CDR2 YSYEKL. The CDR3 covers 14 residues. The CDR3 protein is CASSQEGGTYEQFF. CDR3 nucleotide sequence: TGCGCCAGCAGCCAAGAAGGGGGAACCTATGAGCAGTTCTTC.

This clonotype was detected many times. This chain uses TRBV4-3 with TRBJ2-3; 11 nucleotides line up with TRBD2. Germline V lookup: CDR1 LGHNA, CDR2 YSLEER. CDR3 size: 18 residues. Unmatched junction bases numbered 7, after V lost 0 bases and J lost 2 bases. CDR3 protein: CASSQEGGTSGFTDTQYF. CDR3 in DNA: TGCGCCAGCAGCCAAGAAGGGGGGACTAGCGGCTTCACAGATACGCAGTATTTT.

This clonotype appeared many times. The CDR3 loop is CASSPSTLYNEQFF. For the CDR3, the DNA is TGCGCCAGCAGCCCGTCGACCCTATACAATGAGCAGTTCTTC. The chain couples TRBV5-1 to TRBJ2-1; no definite D call. Between the trimmed V and J ends, which lost 4 bases and 4 bases, there was a span of 12 bases. CDR3 size: 14 residues. Germline CDR1 is SGHRS and CDR2 is YFSETQ. The full variable domain, in which reference TRBV5-1 and TRBJ2-1 provide the parts outside the CDR3, is KAGVTQTPRYLIKTRGQQVTLSCSPISGHRSVSWYQQTPGQGLQFLFEYFSETQRNKGNFPGRFSGRQFSNSRSEMNVSTLELGDSALYLCASSPSTLYNEQFFGPGTRLTVL.

This clonotype was seen many times. The chain recombines TRBV20-1 with TRBJ2-4; the D gene is possibly TRBD2 (6 bases). CDR1 and CDR2 from the germline V gene are DFQATT and SNEGSKA (reference sequence). The V end was cut by 8 bases, the J end by 9 bases, with 23 bases between. The CDR3 is 14 residues long. The CDR3 nucleotides read TGCAGTCCCACACAGGTGGAGGGAGGTATCATTCAGTACTTC. This gives the protein CSPTQVEGGIIQYF.

This clonotype appeared many times. The chain has TRBV5-1 and TRBJ2-1; D might be TRBD2 (5 bases). Trimming pared 0 bases from V and 8 bases from J, leaving 21 bases between. The germline V gene has CDR1 SGHRS and CDR2 YFSETQ. The CDR3 is 17 residues long. CDR3 in amino acids: CASSLDGGRAILDEQFF. The CDR3 coding sequence is TGCGCCAGCAGCTTGGACGGCGGGCGCGCTATCCTCGATGAGCAGTTCTTC.

This clonotype was counted at least ten times. This sequence joins TRBV7-9 and TRBJ2-1, with 16 positions matching TRBD2. Losses at the gene ends were 1 base for V and 4 bases for J; bases not matched to a gene: 13. Germline CDR1 reads SEHNR; CDR2 reads FQNEAQ (reference sequence). This CDR3 has 21 residues. The CDR3 reads CASSLGIGGLAGGLDYNEQFF. As DNA, the CDR3 is TGTGCCAGCAGCTTAGGCATCGGGGGACTAGCGGGAGGGCTCGATTACAATGAGCAGTTCTTC.

This clonotype appeared many times. V usage is TRBV4-3 and J usage is TRBJ1-3; the match to TRBD1 covers 8 bases. This CDR3 is built from 15 residues. V was pared by 4 bases and J by 0 bases, with 2 bases of the junction left unmatched. Germline values: CDR1 LGHNA, CDR2 YSLEER. The CDR3 coding sequence is TGCGCCAGCAGCCGAGACAGGGGCTCTGGAAACACCATATATTTT. As protein: CASSRDRGSGNTIYF.

V usage is TRBV4-2 and J usage is TRBJ2-1, with D perhaps being TRBD1 or TRBD2 (5 bases each). The germline V gene has CDR1 LGHNA and CDR2 YNFKEQ. CDR3 length equals 12 residues. V gave up 2 bases and J gave up 11 bases, with 10 bases separating them. CDR3: CASSQNRDQQFF. CDR3 in DNA: TGTGCCAGCAGCCAAAACCGGGACCAGCAGTTCTTC.

In this sample, this clonotype turned up many times. The V and J genes are TRBV20-1 and TRBJ2-1, with 7 bases that match TRBD2. The CDR3 consists of 16 residues. Germline V gene sequence: CDR1 DFQATT, CDR2 SNEGSKA (reference sequence). Germline trimming cut 3 bases from V and 4 bases from J; bases unmatched to any gene: 12. CDR3 nucleotide sequence: TGCAGTGCTAGGAAGGGCGGGAGTAGTTTATACAATGAGCAGTTCTTC. Translated, it gives CSARKGGSSLYNEQFF.

There are many counts of this clonotype. CDR3 in DNA: TGCAGCGTTGAAGATCGATACGGGGAGCAGTTCTTC. Translation: CSVEDRYGEQFF. The rearrangement links TRBV29-1 to TRBJ2-1; D gene unclear. Germline-derived CDR1 and CDR2 are SQVTM and ANQGSEA. V was cut by 0 bases and J by 10 bases, with 10 bases left in between. The CDR3 runs 12 residues.

This clonotype has a count of ten or more. This rearrangement joins TRBV4-1 to TRBJ2-7; 10 bases are shared with TRBD1. Trimming at V came to 4 bases and at J to 5 bases, leaving 8 bases not matched to a gene. The V gene's germline CDR1 is MGHRA and CDR2 YSYEKL. The CDR3 is made up of 15 amino acids. The CDR3 region is CASSLGGTGANEQYF. The CDR3 coding sequence is TGCGCCAGCAGCCTAGGGGGGACAGGGGCTAACGAGCAGTACTTC.

This clonotype was seen many times. The chain is built from TRBV20-1 and TRBJ2-1; 7 nucleotides align to TRBD2. The CDR3 spans 15 residues. Per germline, CDR1 DFQATT and CDR2 SNEGSKA (reference sequence). V lost 5 bases to trimming and J lost 4 bases; unmatched junction nucleotides: 11. CDR3 bases: TGCAGTGCTCCCAAATCTAGCGGAGATTACAATGAGCAGTTCTTC. Protein sequence: CSAPKSSGDYNEQFF.

This clonotype was seen repeatedly, ten times or more. CDR3 sequence reads: CSARAGQGYDGYTF. DNA of the CDR3: TGCAGTGCTAGAGCGGGACAGGGGTACGATGGCTACACCTTC. The rearrangement uses TRBV20-1 and TRBJ1-2, with 10 nucleotides matching TRBD1. V lost 1 base, J lost 6 bases, and 5 bases stayed unmatched. This CDR3 is built from 14 residues. The germline CDR1 and CDR2 sequences are DFQATT and SNEGSKA (reference sequence).

This clonotype was seen many times. V usage is TRBV4-1 and J usage is TRBJ2-7, with 7 bases lining up with TRBD2. V was clipped by 0 bases and J by 3 bases; unmatched bases: 8. Germline V gene sequence: CDR1 MGHRA, CDR2 YSYEKL. This CDR3 has 16 residues. The CDR3 DNA reads as TGCGCCAGCAGCCAAGAACTCGGGACTACCTACTACGAGCAGTACTTC. This translates into CASSQELGTTYYEQYF.

Ten or more counts support this clonotype. CDR3 protein: CASRQLQGSNEQYF. The CDR3 DNA follows: TGTGCCAGCAGGCAATTACAGGGATCCAACGAGCAGTACTTC. The chain is built from TRBV27 and TRBJ2-7; D might be TRBD1 (6 bases). With 6 bases removed from V and 5 bases from J, the gap between germline ends came to 17 bases. The CDR3 spans 14 residues. Germline CDR1 is MNHEY and CDR2 is SMNVEV (reference sequence).

This clonotype was recorded at least ten times. The DNA of the CDR3 is TGTGCCAGCAGTTTATCCCGGTCCTATGGCTACACCTTC. It codes for CASSLSRSYGYTF. The chain combines TRBV27 with TRBJ1-2, with no clear D. V lost 0 bases and J 4 bases, leaving 6 bases between the germline ends. The CDR3 has 13 amino acids. Per the germline V gene, CDR1 is MNHEY and CDR2 is SMNVEV (reference sequence).

The table lists this clonotype with a few counts. The chain links TRBV10-3 to TRBJ1-4; D might be TRBD1 (5 bases). Trimming took 9 bases from V and 12 from J, leaving 17 bases between them. Germline CDR1 reads ENHRY; CDR2 reads SYGVKD. The CDR3 covers 12 residues. DNA of the CDR3: TGTGCCATAAAAAGGCAGTCGGGGGAACTGTTTTTT. Amino acid sequence: CAIKRQSGELFF.

This clonotype was found many times. This chain connects TRBV7-2 to TRBJ2-3; 10 nucleotides align to TRBD2. Trimming took 4 bases from V and 2 from J; bases not matched to a gene: 9. There are 17 residues in the CDR3. Per germline, CDR1 SGHTA and CDR2 FQGNSA. CDR3 in DNA: TGTGCCAGCAGCTCAACGGTAGCGGGGGGATTCACAGATACGCAGTATTTT. Translating gives CASSSTVAGGFTDTQYF.

The chain couples TRBV20-1 to TRBJ2-5, with D tentatively TRBD2 (6 bases). V lost 0 bases and J lost 5, with 22 bases in between. Germline V gene lookup returns CDR1 DFQATT and CDR2 SNEGSKA (reference sequence). The CDR3 loop spans 17 amino acids. The CDR3 spells CSARDPLVADNLETQYF. The CDR3 DNA reads as TGCAGTGCTAGAGATCCATTGGTAGCGGATAATCTGGAGACCCAGTACTTC.

This clonotype was observed many times. V gene TRBV7-3 combines with J gene TRBJ2-5; possibly TRBD1 for D (6 bases). The V end lost 3 bases, the J end lost 5 bases, and 13 bases lay between the germline ends. Germline V gene sequence: CDR1 SGHTA, CDR2 FQGTGA. CDR3 length: 14 residues. CDR3 bases: TGTGCCAGCAGCTTGGGGGCGCCGATGGAGACCCAGTACTTC. This codes for CASSLGAPMETQYF.

This clonotype came up many times. The rearrangement uses TRBV20-1 and TRBJ2-7, with a possible D match to TRBD2 (6 bases). Germline assignment: CDR1 DFQATT and CDR2 SNEGSKA (reference sequence). The length of the CDR3 is 15 residues. V was pared by 0 bases and J by 0 bases, with 12 bases between. The CDR3 DNA follows: TGCAGTGCTAGAGATCTCGGGGGAAGCTCCTACGAGCAGTACTTC. Its translation: CSARDLGGSSYEQYF.

The sample holds many counts of this clonotype. The gene calls are TRBV29-1 and TRBJ2-2; D uncertain. The CDR3 totals 13 residues. The germline CDR1 and CDR2 sequences are SQVTM and ANQGSEA. Trimming removed 8 bases from V and 3 bases from J, with 13 bases in between. CDR3 nucleotide sequence: TGCAGCCCCCCCCGCCGTGACACCGGGGAGCTGTTTTTT. Protein product: CSPPRRDTGELFF.

This clonotype has at least ten counts. The rearrangement joins TRBV27 to TRBJ2-1, with D perhaps TRBD1 (5 bases). The length of the CDR3 is 15 residues. Germline CDR1 MNHEY, CDR2 SMNVEV (reference sequence). The germline V and J ends were trimmed by 6 bases and 6 bases, with 18 bases remaining between them. CDR3 coding DNA: TGTGCCAGCAGCGGCCACAGCGATACAGGCAATGAGCAGTTCTTC. Translating gives CASSGHSDTGNEQFF.

This clonotype appeared many times. The V gene is TRBV7-9, the J gene TRBJ2-7; D call uncertain. The CDR3 is made up of 15 amino acids. CDR1 is SEHNR, CDR2 FQNEAQ, per germline (reference sequence). The V end lost 4 bases, the J end lost 1 base, and 14 bases lay between the germline ends. The CDR3 DNA reads TGTGCCAGCAGCTCCCCATTGGGCGCATCCTACGAGCAGTACTTC. Its protein product is CASSSPLGASYEQYF.

The chain combines TRBV7-9 with TRBJ2-1; 8 bases fit TRBD1. The CDR3 length is 15 residues. Germline lookup yields CDR1 SEHNR and CDR2 FQNEAQ (reference sequence). The V and J ends lost 4 bases and 1 base, in that order; junction bases with no gene match: 3. The CDR3 loop is CASSSYRGSYNEQFF. CDR3 coding DNA: TGTGCCAGCAGCTCCTACAGGGGGTCCTACAATGAGCAGTTCTTC.